These 10 T cell receptor beta chains share one sample of origin, sequenced in a study of cytomegalovirus exposure and HLA in healthy donors. The primer mix had 60 Vbeta and 13 Jbeta primers. TCRdb's table, derived via immunoSEQ multiplex PCR, lists solely in-frame clones and lacks some. The sample shows about 48,000 clones, and roughly 5.5% sits with its ten largest clones. The source material was PBMCs. These receptors came from a male donor in good health and CMV-seropositive.

V gene TRBV7-9 combines with J gene TRBJ1-1; 8 nucleotides match TRBD1. Germline V lookup: CDR1 SEHNR, CDR2 FQNEAQ (reference sequence). Trimming removed 1 base from V and 11 bases from J; junction bases left unmatched: 6. The CDR3 extends over 13 amino acids. The CDR3 protein is CASSLGWWTGAFF. The DNA of the CDR3 is TGTGCCAGCAGCTTAGGGTGGTGGACAGGGGCTTTCTTT.

The chain joins TRBV15 to TRBJ1-1, with 7 bases fitting TRBD1. Germline V gene lookup returns CDR1 LNHNV and CDR2 YYDKDF (reference sequence). The CDR3 spans 16 residues. The trim removed 4 bases at V and 3 bases at J, leaving 11 bases unmatched. CDR3 DNA: TGTGCCACCAGCAAACAAACCGGGACAGCCTACACTGAAGCTTTCTTT. It codes for CATSKQTGTAYTEAFF. The full variable domain, with the rest looked up from reference TRBV15 and TRBJ1-1, is DAMVIQNPRYQVTQFGKPVTLSCSQTLNHNVMYWYQQKSSQAPKLLFHYYDKDFNNEADTPDNFQSRRPNTSFCFLDIRSPGLGDTAMYLCATSKQTGTAYTEAFFGQGTRLTVV.

The chain employs TRBV7-3 and TRBJ1-1, with TRBD1 identical over 11 bases. Germline V gene lookup returns CDR1 SGHTA and CDR2 FQGTGA. With V trimmed by 1 base and J by 4 bases, 2 bases remained unmatched. The CDR3 is made up of 15 amino acids. CDR3 residues: CASSLMGTGGTEAFF. As DNA, the CDR3 is TGTGCCAGCAGCTTAATGGGGACAGGGGGCACTGAAGCTTTCTTT.

Comments on this clone: The sample carries other DNA sequences with the same CDR3. The chain uses TRBV9 and TRBJ2-1; the D gene is possibly TRBD2 (5 bases). The CDR3 contains 15 residues. V was trimmed by 0 bases and J by 6 bases, leaving 13 bases between them. Germline values: CDR1 SGDLS, CDR2 YYNGEE. The CDR3 coding sequence is TGTGCCAGCAGCGTAGACGGACGGACTCTCAATGAGCAGTTCTTC. Amino acid sequence: CASSVDGRTLNEQFF.

The chain couples TRBV7-2 to TRBJ1-5; D might be TRBD1 (5 bases). The CDR3 contains 14 residues. The ends were cut back, 0 bases at V and 4 bases at J, with 7 bases in the middle. The germline gives CDR1 SGHTA, CDR2 FQGNSA. This chain's CDR3 is CASSLADSNQPQHF. DNA of the CDR3: TGTGCCAGCAGCTTAGCAGACAGTAATCAGCCCCAGCATTTT. The variable domain in full, with the rest retrieved from reference TRBV7-2 and TRBJ1-5, is GAGVSQSPSNKVTEKGKDVELRCDPISGHTALYWYRQSLGQGLEFLIYFQGNSAPDKSGLPSDRFSAERTGGSVSTLTIQRTQQEDSAVYLCASSLADSNQPQHFGDGTRLSIL.

The V gene is TRBV28, the J gene TRBJ1-5; TRBD1 matches at 7 bases. Germline assignment: CDR1 MDHEN and CDR2 SYDVKM. After removal of 5 bases from V and 1 base from J, the junction contained 2 bases not matched to a gene. This CDR3 is 14 amino acids long. The CDR3 spells CASSIQGSNQPQHF. CDR3 in DNA: TGTGCCAGCAGTATACAGGGGAGCAATCAGCCCCAGCATTTT.

The chain joins TRBV7-2 to TRBJ1-2; maybe TRBD1 (5 bases). This CDR3 is built from 15 residues. Between the trimmed V and J ends, which lost 2 bases and 4 bases, there was a span of 14 bases. Germline V gene lookup returns CDR1 SGHTA and CDR2 FQGNSA. The CDR3 sequence: CASSLSSGMGYGYTF. In DNA form, the CDR3 reads TGTGCCAGCAGCTTATCTTCAGGGATGGGCTATGGCTACACCTTC.

The V gene is TRBV7-9, the J gene TRBJ1-1; possibly TRBD1 for D (5 bases). The germline V and J ends were trimmed by 0 bases and 4 bases, with 12 bases remaining between them. CDR1 SEHNR and CDR2 FQNEAQ come from the germline V gene (reference sequence). This CDR3 is built from 15 residues. As DNA, the CDR3 is TGTGCCAGCAGCTTAGCGCCCGGGGGGAGCACTGAAGCTTTCTTT. Amino acids: CASSLAPGGSTEAFF.

This chain joins TRBV28 and TRBJ2-7, with D unclear. The germline V and J ends were trimmed by 2 bases and 0 bases, with 14 bases remaining between them. Germline CDR1 is MDHEN and CDR2 is SYDVKM. The CDR3 sequence is 16 residues long. CDR3 in DNA: TGTGCCAGCAGTTTAGATCTCCAGGTACCCTCCTACGAGCAGTACTTC. Its protein product is CASSLDLQVPSYEQYF.

The genes are TRBV18 and TRBJ1-4; D uncertain. Germline loops: CDR1 KGHSH, CDR2 LQKENI. V gave up 4 bases and J gave up 6 bases, with 18 bases separating them. The CDR3 runs 16 residues. The CDR3 here is CASSLTPGMVDEKLFF. DNA of the CDR3: TGTGCCAGCTCACTAACCCCGGGGATGGTTGATGAAAAACTGTTTTTT.